One and the same sample provided the 24 T cell receptor beta chains below, sequenced in a study of cytomegalovirus exposure and HLA in healthy donors. PCR involved 60 Vbeta and 13 Jbeta primers. Here immunoSEQ multiplex PCR was the method, and the copy in TCRdb shows in-frame clones only, minus some. The data contain about 150,000 clones, around three quarters of them singletons. The source material was PBMCs. These receptors were collected from a woman aged 55-69 years in good health and CMV-seropositive.

The CDR3 sequence: CASSRDRNYGYTF. The CDR3 DNA sequence: TGTGCCAGCAGCCGGGACAGAAACTATGGCTACACCTTC. J is TRBJ1-2 and V is TRBV7-2; 7 bases match TRBD1. Losses at the gene ends were 5 bases for V and 2 bases for J; bases not matched to a gene: 2. CDR1 and CDR2 from the germline V gene are SGHTA and FQGNSA. CDR3 length: 13 residues.

The V call is TRBV10-3, the J call TRBJ2-2; 10 bases are shared with TRBD2. Trimming at V came to 0 bases and at J to 3 bases, leaving 16 bases not matched to a gene. Germline CDR1 and CDR2: ENHRY and SYGVKD. CDR3 length equals 21 residues. This CDR3 is CAISESPGEYSGRFHTGELFF. CDR3 sequence (DNA): TGTGCCATCAGTGAGTCGCCGGGGGAATATAGCGGGAGGTTCCACACCGGGGAGCTGTTTTTT.

The chain combines TRBV11-2 with TRBJ2-3; tentatively, D is TRBD1 (6 bases). Trimming left V 5 bases short and J 1 base short, with 13 bases between. From germline, CDR1 is SGHAT and CDR2 FQNNGV. The CDR3 runs 15 residues. The CDR3 loop reads CASSQGLGGTDTQYF. DNA of the CDR3: TGTGCCAGCAGCCAGGGGCTCGGAGGCACAGATACGCAGTATTTT.

The V call is TRBV2, the J call TRBJ1-1; TRBD1 is a possible D gene (5 bases). The CDR3 is 14 amino acids. Germline V gene data show CDR1 as SNHLY and CDR2 as FYNNEI. The V gene lost 2 bases and the J gene lost 5 bases, with 12 bases spanning the gap. The CDR3 sequence is CASSETPGMTEAFF. Written as DNA, the CDR3 is TGTGCCAGCAGTGAAACCCCAGGGATGACTGAAGCTTTCTTT.

The chain employs TRBV5-8 and TRBJ1-1; D is possibly TRBD1 (5 bases). Germline assignment: CDR1 SGHTS and CDR2 YDEGEE. V lost 2 bases, J lost 10 bases, and 9 bases lay in between. This CDR3 spans 11 amino acids. The CDR3 DNA follows: TGTGCCAGCAGCTTTCAGGGTACAGCTTTCTTT. Its translation is CASSFQGTAFF.

V usage is TRBV6-1 and J usage is TRBJ2-7; D may be TRBD2 (6 bases). The ends were cut back, 6 bases at V and 1 base at J, with 13 bases in the middle. Germline V CDR1 and CDR2: MNHNS, SASEGT. The CDR3 runs to 14 residues. Written as DNA, the CDR3 is TGTGCCAGCAGGGAGTTCGGAGGGTCCTACGAGCAGTACTTC. Translation: CASREFGGSYEQYF.

The chain uses TRBV7-7 and TRBJ2-1, with D perhaps TRBD2 (5 bases). The length of the CDR3 is 17 residues. V was clipped by 2 bases and J by 2 bases, with 16 bases between them. Germline loops: CDR1 SSHAT, CDR2 FNYEAQ (reference sequence). CDR3 sequence (DNA): TGTGCCAGCAGCTTAAAACCCGCTAGCACCCCCTACAATGAGCAGTTCTTC. Its translation is CASSLKPASTPYNEQFF.

The J gene is TRBJ2-2, the V gene TRBV6-1, with unresolved D. The CDR3 runs to 15 residues. The V end lost 7 bases, the J end lost 0 bases, and 12 bases lay between the germline ends. Germline assignment: CDR1 MNHNS and CDR2 SASEGT. Written as DNA, the CDR3 is TGTGCCAGCATACAGTACTTCGCGAACACCGGGGAGCTGTTTTTT. Translating it yields CASIQYFANTGELFF.

This chain uses TRBV9 with TRBJ2-7; D perhaps matches TRBD2 (6 bases). The germline CDR1 and CDR2 sequences are SGDLS and YYNGEE. The CDR3 is 15 amino acids. V was shortened by 1 base and J by 4 bases, with 15 bases between the two germline ends. CDR3 nucleotides: TGTGCCAGCAGCGTAACGGGACTGGGACCTTACGAGCAGTACTTC. Its protein product is CASSVTGLGPYEQYF.

This clone appeared a few times. The rearrangement joins TRBV10-3 to TRBJ2-7; TRBD1 is a possible D gene (6 bases). Deletions cut 1 base from V and 1 base from J, with 14 bases between. Germline V lookup: CDR1 ENHRY, CDR2 SYGVKD. The CDR3 totals 16 residues. The CDR3 nucleotides are TGTGCCATCAGTGAGTATTTAGGGGGAGAGTCCTACGAGCAGTACTTC. Encoded protein: CAISEYLGGESYEQYF.

The chain joins TRBV28 to TRBJ1-1; perhaps TRBD1 as D (5 bases). This CDR3 is built from 15 residues. V lost 4 bases and J 6 bases, leaving 18 bases between the germline ends. Germline-derived CDR1 and CDR2 are MDHEN and SYDVKM. The CDR3 loop reads CASSSGGLESAEAFF. CDR3 nucleotide sequence: TGTGCCAGCAGTTCCGGGGGATTAGAGAGCGCTGAAGCTTTCTTT. Full variable domain (rest looked up from reference TRBV28 and TRBJ1-1): DVKVTQSSRYLVKRTGEKVFLECVQDMDHENMFWYRQDPGLGLRLIYFSYDVKMKEKGDIPEGYSVSREKKERFSLILESASTNQTSMYLCASSSGGLESAEAFFGQGTRLTVV.

The chain carries TRBV4-2 and TRBJ2-7; 8 bases align to TRBD2. CDR3 length: 16 amino acids. V lost 0 bases and J lost 0; bases outside the gene matches: 4. Germline assignment: CDR1 LGHNA and CDR2 YNFKEQ. CDR3 in DNA: TGTGCCAGCAGCCAAGATTTTACTAGCGGCTCCTACGAGCAGTACTTC. It codes for CASSQDFTSGSYEQYF.

This sequence joins TRBV6-1 and TRBJ1-5; D is perhaps TRBD1 (6 bases). Trimming removed 6 bases from V and 6 bases from J, with 15 bases in between. The CDR3 is 14 residues long. Germline values: CDR1 MNHNS, CDR2 SASEGT. CDR3 region: CASSTGKGGQPQHF. The CDR3 DNA reads as TGTGCCAGCAGCACAGGGAAGGGTGGTCAGCCCCAGCATTTT.

The CDR3 here is CASSGRGQPQHF. For the CDR3, the DNA is TGTGCCAGCAGCGGTAGGGGTCAGCCCCAGCATTTT. V gene TRBV7-9 combines with J gene TRBJ1-5; D is perhaps TRBD1 (5 bases). From germline, CDR1 is SEHNR and CDR2 FQNEAQ (reference sequence). The length of the CDR3 is 12 residues. Trimming took off 5 bases at V and 6 bases at J, with 8 bases between the two ends.

The chain uses TRBV29-1 and TRBJ1-4; 9 bases align to TRBD1. Germline V CDR1 and CDR2: SQVTM, ANQGSEA. This CDR3 is 13 amino acids long. The V gene end was trimmed by 3 bases and the J gene end by 8 bases; junction bases not matched to a gene: 4. The CDR3 loop reads CSVEWTGEEKLFF. Here the CDR3 DNA reads TGCAGCGTTGAGTGGACAGGGGAAGAAAAACTGTTTTTT.

This chain connects TRBV14 to TRBJ2-7, with TRBD1 identical over 7 bases. The trim removed 2 bases at V and 3 bases at J, leaving 7 bases unmatched. Germline CDR1 is SGHDN and CDR2 is FVKESK. The CDR3 runs 15 residues. The CDR3 region is CASSQPGTAFYEQYF. In nucleotides, the CDR3 is TGTGCCAGCAGCCAACCCGGGACAGCGTTCTACGAGCAGTACTTC.

The genes are TRBV6-6 and TRBJ1-6; perhaps TRBD1 as D (6 bases). The CDR3 has 14 residues. Trimming removed 6 bases from V and 7 bases from J, with 13 bases in between. Germline V gene data show CDR1 as MNHNY and CDR2 as SVGAGI (reference sequence). The CDR3 DNA reads TGTGCCAGCAGGCCGGACAGCCAGAATTCACCCCTCCACTTT. It encodes CASRPDSQNSPLHF.

The CDR3 reads CAYRFSYEQYF. The DNA of the CDR3 is TGTGCCTACAGGTTCTCCTACGAGCAGTACTTC. The chain recombines TRBV30 with TRBJ2-7; maybe TRBD1 (5 bases). This CDR3 region has 11 residues. Germline V gives CDR1 GTSNPN, CDR2 SVGIG (reference sequence). V was cut by 7 bases and J by 0 bases, with 7 bases left in between.

The V call is TRBV29-1, the J call TRBJ2-5; D perhaps matches TRBD2 (6 bases). Between the trimmed V and J ends, which lost 6 bases and 5 bases, there was a span of 13 bases. CDR3 size: 12 residues. Germline loops: CDR1 SQVTM, CDR2 ANQGSEA. The CDR3 sequence is CSVRDGGETQYF. In nucleotides, the CDR3 is TGCAGCGTCCGAGATGGGGGGGAGACCCAGTACTTC.

This rearrangement joins TRBV18 to TRBJ2-3, with TRBD2 identical over 7 bases. Germline V gene sequence: CDR1 KGHSH, CDR2 LQKENI. This CDR3 is 15 amino acids long. Trimming took 3 bases from V and 6 from J; bases not matched to a gene: 9. CDR3 sequence reads: CASSPGGTTFDTQYF. The DNA for the CDR3 is TGTGCCAGCTCACCCGGGGGGACTACTTTCGATACGCAGTATTTT.

This clone has only a few counts. This chain connects TRBV6-1 to TRBJ1-2; a possible D gene is TRBD1 (5 bases). CDR1 is MNHNS, CDR2 SASEGT, per germline. V was clipped by 4 bases and J by 8 bases, with 14 bases between them. The CDR3 has 13 residues. Here the CDR3 DNA reads TGTGCCAGCAGTGGGGCTGGGGCAGGCGGCTACACCTTC. Encoded protein: CASSGAGAGGYTF.

This chain links TRBV5-5 with TRBJ2-4; maybe TRBD1 (6 bases). The CDR3 length is 15 residues. V lost 1 base and J 7 bases, leaving 15 bases between the germline ends. The germline gives CDR1 SGHKS, CDR2 YYEKEE (reference sequence). This CDR3 is CASSLWQGQTNIQYF. CDR3 sequence (DNA): TGTGCCAGCAGCTTGTGGCAGGGACAAACTAACATTCAGTACTTC.

The gene calls are TRBV6-6 and TRBJ2-5; TRBD2 aligns across 8 bases. CDR3 length equals 14 residues. Trimming removed 8 bases from V and 5 bases from J; junction bases left unmatched: 10. Germline V gene lookup returns CDR1 MNHNY and CDR2 SVGAGI (reference sequence). In DNA, the CDR3 is TGTGCCAGCCGAGGGGGGACTAGTCGGGAGACCCAGTACTTC. It codes for CASRGGTSRETQYF.

The V call is TRBV25-1, the J call TRBJ2-1; D remains ambiguous. With 5 bases removed from V and 3 bases from J, the gap between germline ends came to 14 bases. The germline gives CDR1 MGHDK, CDR2 SYGVNS. The CDR3 length is 15 residues. The CDR3 DNA sequence: TGTGCCAGCAGTCCCGGATGGAGCAACTACAATGAGCAGTTCTTC. Its translation: CASSPGWSNYNEQFF.